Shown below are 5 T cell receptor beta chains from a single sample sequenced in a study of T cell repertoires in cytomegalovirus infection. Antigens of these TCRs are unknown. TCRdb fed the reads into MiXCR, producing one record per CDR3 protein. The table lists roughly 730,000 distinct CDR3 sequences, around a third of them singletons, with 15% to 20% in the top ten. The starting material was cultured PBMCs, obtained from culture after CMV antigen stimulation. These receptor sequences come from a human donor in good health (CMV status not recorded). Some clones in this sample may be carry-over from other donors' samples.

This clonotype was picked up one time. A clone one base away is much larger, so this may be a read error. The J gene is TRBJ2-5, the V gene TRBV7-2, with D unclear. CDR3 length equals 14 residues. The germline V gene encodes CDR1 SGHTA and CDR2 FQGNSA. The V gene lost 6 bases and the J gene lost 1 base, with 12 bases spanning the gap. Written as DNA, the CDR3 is TGTGCCAGCAGAGTCACTCGCGGCCAAGAGACCCAGTACTTC. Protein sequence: CASRVTRGQETQYF.

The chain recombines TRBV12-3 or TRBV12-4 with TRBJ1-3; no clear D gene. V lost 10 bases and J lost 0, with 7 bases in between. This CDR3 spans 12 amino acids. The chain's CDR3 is CATRGSGNTIYF. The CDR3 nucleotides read TGTGCCACCCGGGGCTCTGGAAACACCATATATTTT.

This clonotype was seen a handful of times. CDR3 DNA sequence: TGTGCCAGAACCCCCACAGATACGCAGTATTTT. Amino acids: CARTPTDTQYF. The genes are TRBV6-1 and TRBJ2-3; D not certain. Germline CDR1 reads MNHNS; CDR2 reads SASEGT. The CDR3 contains 11 residues. V lost 9 bases, J lost 2 bases, and 6 bases lay in between.

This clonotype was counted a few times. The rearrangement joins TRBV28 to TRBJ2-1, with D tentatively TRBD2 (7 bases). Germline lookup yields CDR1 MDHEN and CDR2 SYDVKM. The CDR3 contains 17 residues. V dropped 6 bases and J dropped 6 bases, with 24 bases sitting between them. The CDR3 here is CASRSPRGGAKGNEQFF. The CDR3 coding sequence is TGTGCCAGCAGGTCCCCGCGAGGGGGGGCGAAAGGCAATGAGCAGTTCTTC.

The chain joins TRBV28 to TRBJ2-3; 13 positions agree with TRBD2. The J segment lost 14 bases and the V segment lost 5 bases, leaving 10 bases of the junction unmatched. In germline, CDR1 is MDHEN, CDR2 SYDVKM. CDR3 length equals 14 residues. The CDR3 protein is CASSPRTSGGVWYF. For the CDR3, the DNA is TGTGCCAGCAGTCCCCGGACTAGCGGGGGCGTGTGGTATTTT.